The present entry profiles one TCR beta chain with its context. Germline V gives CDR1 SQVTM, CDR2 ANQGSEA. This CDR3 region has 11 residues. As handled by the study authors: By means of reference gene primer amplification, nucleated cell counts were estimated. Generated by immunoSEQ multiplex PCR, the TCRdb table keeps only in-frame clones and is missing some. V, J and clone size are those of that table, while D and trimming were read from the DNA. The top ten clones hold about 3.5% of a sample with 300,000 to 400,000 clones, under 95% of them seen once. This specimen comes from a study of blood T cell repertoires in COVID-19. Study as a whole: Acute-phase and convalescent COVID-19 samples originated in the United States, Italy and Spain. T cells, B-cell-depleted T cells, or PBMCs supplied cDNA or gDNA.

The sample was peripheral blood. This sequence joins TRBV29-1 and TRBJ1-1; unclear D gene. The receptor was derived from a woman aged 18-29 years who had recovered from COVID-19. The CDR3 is CSLILNTEAFF. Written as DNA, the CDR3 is TGCAGTCTTATCCTGAACACTGAAGCTTTCTTT.